What follows are 14 T cell receptor beta chains derived from one specimen sequenced in a study of blood T cell repertoires in COVID-19 (dated by TCRdb to the early 2020s). The library was generated by the immunoSEQ multiplex PCR assay. Imported from immuneACCESS, the table was reduced by TCRdb to in-frame sequences with V and J called. These copies leave out some clones; in studies compared against another copy, an unresolved V gene accounts for under half, and the cause of the remainder is not known. The sample records 150,000 to 200,000 clones, 80% to 90% of which are singletons. Jointly, the top ten make up about a tenth of the sample. Sequencing was carried out using peripheral blood. All receptors derive from a human donor with active or convalescent COVID-19. The donor label of this sample is uncertain.

The chain combines TRBV7-2 with TRBJ2-2; 9 bases map to TRBD2. Per germline, CDR1 SGHTA and CDR2 FQGNSA. This CDR3 region has 16 residues. J lost 3 bases, V lost 2 bases, and 4 bases had no gene match. The CDR3 sequence: CASSLLAGGHTGELFF. The CDR3 DNA sequence: TGTGCCAGCAGCTTATTGGCGGGGGGGCACACCGGGGAGCTGTTTTTT.

The chain employs TRBV6-2 or TRBV6-3 and TRBJ2-1; tentatively, D is TRBD1 (6 bases). The CDR3 spans 16 residues. Trimming took off 4 bases at V and 1 base at J, with 14 bases between the two ends. CDR1 and CDR2 (germline): MNHEY, SVGEGT. Here the CDR3 DNA reads TGTGCCAGCAGTTGGCGGATACAGGGTTCCTACAATGAGCAGTTCTTC. Amino acid sequence: CASSWRIQGSYNEQFF.

The V and J genes are TRBV29-1 and TRBJ1-2; 7 positions match TRBD1. After removal of 5 bases from V and 4 bases from J, the junction contained 7 bases not matched to a gene. Germline V gene data show CDR1 as SQVTM and CDR2 as ANQGSEA. The CDR3 runs to 13 residues. The CDR3 region has the DNA TGCAGCGTTAGGGGACAGACCTCCTATGGCTACACCTTC. Protein sequence: CSVRGQTSYGYTF.

A single count supports this clone. The rearrangement uses TRBV9 and TRBJ2-4; the D gene is possibly TRBD1 (5 bases). The CDR3 runs to 14 residues. The germline gives CDR1 SGDLS, CDR2 YYNGEE. V dropped 0 bases and J dropped 7 bases, with 11 bases sitting between them. CDR3 coding DNA: TGTGCCAGCAGCGTAGGAAGGGGCTTGAACATTCAGTACTTC. This codes for CASSVGRGLNIQYF. The variable domain in full, with the rest retrieved from reference TRBV9 and TRBJ2-4, is DSGVTQTPKHLITATGQRVTLRCSPRSGDLSVYWYQQSLDQGLQFLIQYYNGEERAKGNILERFSAQQFPDLHSELNLSSLELGDSALYFCASSVGRGLNIQYFGAGTRLSVL.

This rearrangement joins TRBV6-5 to TRBJ1-2; 7 bases line up with TRBD1. From germline, CDR1 is MNHEY and CDR2 SVGAGI. V lost 0 bases to trimming and J lost 4 bases; unmatched junction nucleotides: 5. This CDR3 has 15 amino acids. CDR3: CASSYSGRGIYGYTF. CDR3 in DNA: TGTGCCAGCAGTTACTCGGGCAGGGGGATCTATGGCTACACCTTC.

This clone was detected only once. This chain uses TRBV7-3 with TRBJ2-2; 12 positions agree with TRBD1. Germline CDR1 SGHTA, CDR2 FQGTGA. This CDR3 has 17 residues. The V and J ends lost 2 bases and 4 bases, in that order; junction bases with no gene match: 5. CDR3 DNA: TGTGCCAGCAGCTTAGGGGGACAGGGGGCAGGCACCGGGGAGCTGTTTTTT. It specifies CASSLGGQGAGTGELFF.

This clone has just one count. The chain joins TRBV30 to TRBJ1-4; a weak D match, TRBD1 (6 bases). CDR3 size: 13 residues. The V gene's germline CDR1 is GTSNPN and CDR2 SVGIG (reference sequence). Trimming left V 0 bases short and J 8 bases short, with 10 bases between. The CDR3 protein is CAWSVNTGEKLFF. CDR3 coding DNA: TGTGCCTGGAGTGTAAATACAGGGGAAAAACTGTTTTTT.

The rearrangement uses TRBV6-6 and TRBJ1-3; 8 nucleotides agree with TRBD1. CDR3 length: 15 amino acids. V was pared by 6 bases and J by 8 bases, with 12 bases of the junction left unmatched. Germline V CDR1 and CDR2: MNHNY, SVGAGI (reference sequence). This CDR3 is CASRPTGAITDTIYF. Here the CDR3 DNA reads TGTGCCAGCAGACCGACAGGGGCGATTACCGACACCATATATTTT.

This sequence joins TRBV14 and TRBJ1-4, with 8 positions matching TRBD1. CDR1 SGHDN and CDR2 FVKESK come from the germline V gene. J lost 4 bases, V lost 6 bases, and 4 bases had no gene match. This CDR3 is built from 14 residues. The chain's CDR3 is CASRRTGNNEKLFF. DNA for the CDR3: TGTGCCAGCAGGAGGACAGGGAATAATGAAAAACTGTTTTTT.

The chain carries TRBV6-1 and TRBJ1-2; 9 nucleotides agree with TRBD1. Germline values: CDR1 MNHNS, CDR2 SASEGT. This CDR3 contains 17 residues. V shed 2 bases and J 2 bases; nucleotides not matched to a gene: 9. In DNA form, the CDR3 reads TGTGCCAGCAGTGAATCAATCTCCGGGACAGGGAACTATGGCTACACCTTC. Translation gives CASSESISGTGNYGYTF.

The chain recombines TRBV28 with TRBJ1-2; D is undetermined. This CDR3 spans 15 amino acids. Germline values: CDR1 MDHEN, CDR2 SYDVKM. V was shortened by 7 bases and J by 0 bases, with 15 bases between the two germline ends. CDR3 region: CASNSLPLTNYGYTF. DNA of the CDR3: TGTGCCAGCAACAGTCTCCCTCTAACTAACTATGGCTACACCTTC.

The gene calls are TRBV7-6 and TRBJ1-2; no reliable D call. The V gene's germline CDR1 is SGHVS and CDR2 FNYEAQ. This CDR3 is 13 amino acids long. Trimming removed 5 bases from V and 7 bases from J, with 14 bases in between. The CDR3 reads CASSPGSGSGYTF. CDR3 DNA: TGTGCCAGCAGCCCTGGGAGTGGGTCTGGCTACACCTTC.

J is TRBJ2-1 and V is TRBV7-2; 7 nucleotides agree with TRBD1. The junction had 4 bases not matched to a gene; V was cut back by 3 bases and J by 2 bases. Germline CDR1 reads SGHTA; CDR2 reads FQGNSA. This CDR3 region has 15 residues. This CDR3 is CASSFGTVAYNEQFF. The DNA for the CDR3 is TGTGCCAGCAGCTTCGGGACAGTGGCCTACAATGAGCAGTTCTTC.

The chain links TRBV6-2 or TRBV6-3 to TRBJ2-7; TRBD1 is a possible D gene (5 bases). CDR1 is MNHEY, CDR2 SVGEGT, per germline. Trimming stripped 6 bases from V and 4 bases from J, with 16 bases between. CDR3 size: 14 residues. The CDR3 coding sequence is TGTGCCAGCAGCCCCTCAGCAGGGCTATACGAGCAGTACTTC. It translates to CASSPSAGLYEQYF.